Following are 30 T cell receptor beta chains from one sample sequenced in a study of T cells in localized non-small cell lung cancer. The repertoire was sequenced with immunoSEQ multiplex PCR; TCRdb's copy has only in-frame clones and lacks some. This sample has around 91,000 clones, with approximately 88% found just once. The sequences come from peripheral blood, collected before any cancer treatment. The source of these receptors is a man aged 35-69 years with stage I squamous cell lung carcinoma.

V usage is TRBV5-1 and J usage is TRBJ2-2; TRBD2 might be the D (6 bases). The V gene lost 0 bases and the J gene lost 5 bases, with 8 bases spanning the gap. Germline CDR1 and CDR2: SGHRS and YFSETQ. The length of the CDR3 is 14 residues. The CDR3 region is CASSLDGGTGELFF. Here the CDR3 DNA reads TGCGCCAGCAGCTTGGATGGGGGGACCGGGGAGCTGTTTTTT.

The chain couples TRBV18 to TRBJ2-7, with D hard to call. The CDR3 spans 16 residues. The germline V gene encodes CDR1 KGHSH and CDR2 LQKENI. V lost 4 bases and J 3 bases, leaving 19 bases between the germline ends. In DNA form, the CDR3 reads TGTGCCAGCTCACTAGAAGGGCAGACCCTACTCTACGAGCAGTACTTC. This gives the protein CASSLEGQTLLYEQYF.

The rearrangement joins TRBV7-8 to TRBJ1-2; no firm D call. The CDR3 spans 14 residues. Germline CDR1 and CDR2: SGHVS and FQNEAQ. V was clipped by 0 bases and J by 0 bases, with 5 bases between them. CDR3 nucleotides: TGTGCCAGCAGCTTAGCAGGAGCTAACTATGGCTACACCTTC. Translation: CASSLAGANYGYTF.

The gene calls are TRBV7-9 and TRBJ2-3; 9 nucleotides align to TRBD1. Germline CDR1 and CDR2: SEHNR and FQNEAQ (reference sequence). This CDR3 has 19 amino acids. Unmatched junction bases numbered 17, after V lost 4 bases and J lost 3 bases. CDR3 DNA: TGTGCCAGCAGCTCCCGATTAACAGGGGGCAGGATGGGAACAGATACGCAGTATTTT. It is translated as CASSSRLTGGRMGTDTQYF.

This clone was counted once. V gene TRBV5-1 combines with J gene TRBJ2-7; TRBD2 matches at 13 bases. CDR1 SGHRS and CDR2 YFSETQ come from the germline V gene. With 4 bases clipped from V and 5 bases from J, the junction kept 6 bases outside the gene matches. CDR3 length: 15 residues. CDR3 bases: TGCGCCAGCAGCATACTAGCGGGGGGGCAGGACGAGCAGTACTTC. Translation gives CASSILAGGQDEQYF.

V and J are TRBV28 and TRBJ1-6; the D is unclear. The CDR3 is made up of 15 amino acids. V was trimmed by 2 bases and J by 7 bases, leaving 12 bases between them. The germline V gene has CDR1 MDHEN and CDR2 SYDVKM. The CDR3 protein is CASSLKSGRNSPLHF. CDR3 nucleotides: TGTGCCAGCAGTTTAAAGTCAGGTCGGAATTCACCCCTCCACTTT.

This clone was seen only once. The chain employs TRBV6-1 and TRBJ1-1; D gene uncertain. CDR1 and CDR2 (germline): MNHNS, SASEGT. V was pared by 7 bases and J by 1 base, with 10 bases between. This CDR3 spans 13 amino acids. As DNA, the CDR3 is TGTGCCAGCACCGAACCCAAGAACACTGAAGCTTTCTTT. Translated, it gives CASTEPKNTEAFF.

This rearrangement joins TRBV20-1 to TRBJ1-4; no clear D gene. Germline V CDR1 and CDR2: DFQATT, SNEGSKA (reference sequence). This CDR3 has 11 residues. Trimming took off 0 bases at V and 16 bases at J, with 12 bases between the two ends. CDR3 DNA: TGCAGTGCTAGAGACGTTTTAGATTCGTTTTTT. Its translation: CSARDVLDSFF.

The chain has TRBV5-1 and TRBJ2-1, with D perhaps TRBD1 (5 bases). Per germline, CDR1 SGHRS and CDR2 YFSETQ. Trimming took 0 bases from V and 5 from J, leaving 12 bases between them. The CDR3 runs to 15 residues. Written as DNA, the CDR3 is TGCGCCAGCAGCTTGGACCCAGGGTCCCACAATGAGCAGTTCTTC. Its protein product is CASSLDPGSHNEQFF.

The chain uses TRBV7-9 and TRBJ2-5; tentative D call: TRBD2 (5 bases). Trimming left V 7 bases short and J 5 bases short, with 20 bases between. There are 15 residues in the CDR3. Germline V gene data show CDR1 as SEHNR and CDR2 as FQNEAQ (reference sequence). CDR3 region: CASNTRAEDSETQYF. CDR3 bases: TGTGCCAGCAACACGAGGGCCGAAGATTCGGAGACCCAGTACTTC.

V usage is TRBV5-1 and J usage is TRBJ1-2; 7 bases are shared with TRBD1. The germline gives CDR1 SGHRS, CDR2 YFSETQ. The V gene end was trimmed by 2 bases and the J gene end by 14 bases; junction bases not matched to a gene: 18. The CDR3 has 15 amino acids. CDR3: CASSFRTGDAPEGTF. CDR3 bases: TGCGCCAGCAGCTTTCGAACAGGGGACGCTCCGGAAGGAACCTTC.

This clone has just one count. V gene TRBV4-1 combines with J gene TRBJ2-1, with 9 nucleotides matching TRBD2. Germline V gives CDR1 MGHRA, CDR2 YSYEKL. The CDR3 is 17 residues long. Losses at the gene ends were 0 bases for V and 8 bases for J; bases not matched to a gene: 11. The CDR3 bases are TGCGCCAGCAGCCAAGAAAAGCGGGGGGCCGATAGGTATGAGCAGTTCTTC. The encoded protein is CASSQEKRGADRYEQFF.

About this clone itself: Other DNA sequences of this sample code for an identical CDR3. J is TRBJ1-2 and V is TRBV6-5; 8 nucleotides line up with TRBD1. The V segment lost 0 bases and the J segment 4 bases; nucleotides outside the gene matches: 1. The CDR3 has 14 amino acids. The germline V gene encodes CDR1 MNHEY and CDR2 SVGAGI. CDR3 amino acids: CASSYSRGPYGYTF. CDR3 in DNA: TGTGCCAGCAGTTACTCCAGGGGGCCCTATGGCTACACCTTC.

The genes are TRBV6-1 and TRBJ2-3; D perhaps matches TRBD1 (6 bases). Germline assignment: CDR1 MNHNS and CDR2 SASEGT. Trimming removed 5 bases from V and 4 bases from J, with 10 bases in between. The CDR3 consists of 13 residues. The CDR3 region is CASSIRQADTQYF. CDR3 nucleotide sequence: TGTGCCAGCAGTATCAGACAGGCAGATACGCAGTATTTT.

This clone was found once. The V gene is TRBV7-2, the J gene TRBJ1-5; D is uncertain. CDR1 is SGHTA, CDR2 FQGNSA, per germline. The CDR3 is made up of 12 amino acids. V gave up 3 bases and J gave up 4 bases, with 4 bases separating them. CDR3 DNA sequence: TGTGCCAGCAGCTTCCTTAATCAGCCCCAGCATTTT. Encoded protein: CASSFLNQPQHF.

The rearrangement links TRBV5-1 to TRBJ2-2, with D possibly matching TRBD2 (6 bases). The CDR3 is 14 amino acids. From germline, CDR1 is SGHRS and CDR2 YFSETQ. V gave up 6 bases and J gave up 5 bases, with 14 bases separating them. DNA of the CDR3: TGCGCCAGCAAGGAGGGGCGGTCGACCGGGGAGCTGTTTTTT. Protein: CASKEGRSTGELFF.

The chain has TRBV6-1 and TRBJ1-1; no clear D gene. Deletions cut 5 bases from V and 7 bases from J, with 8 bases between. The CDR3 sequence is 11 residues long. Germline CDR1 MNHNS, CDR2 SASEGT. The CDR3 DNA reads TGTGCCAGCAGTCTCAGCTTTGAAGCTTTCTTT. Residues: CASSLSFEAFF.

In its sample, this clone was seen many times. CDR3 in DNA: TGCGCCAGCAGCTTGGCTCCCCAAAACACTGAAGCTTTCTTT. As protein: CASSLAPQNTEAFF. The chain employs TRBV5-1 and TRBJ1-1, with D hard to call. V shed 0 bases and J shed 2 bases, with 8 bases lying between them. The CDR3 spans 14 residues. Germline V gives CDR1 SGHRS, CDR2 YFSETQ.

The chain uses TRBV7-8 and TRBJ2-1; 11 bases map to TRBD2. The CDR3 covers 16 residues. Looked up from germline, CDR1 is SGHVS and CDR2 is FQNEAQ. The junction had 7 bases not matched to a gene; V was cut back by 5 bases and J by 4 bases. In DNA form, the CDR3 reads TGTGCCAGCAGCCACAGGACTAGCGGGTCTTACAATGAGCAGTTCTTC. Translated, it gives CASSHRTSGSYNEQFF. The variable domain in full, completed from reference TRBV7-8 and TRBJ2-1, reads GAGVSQSPRYKVAKRGQDVALRCDPISGHVSLFWYQQALGQGPEFLTYFQNEAQLDKSGLPSDRFFAERPEGSVSTLKIQRTQQEDSAVYLCASSHRTSGSYNEQFFGPGTRLTVL.

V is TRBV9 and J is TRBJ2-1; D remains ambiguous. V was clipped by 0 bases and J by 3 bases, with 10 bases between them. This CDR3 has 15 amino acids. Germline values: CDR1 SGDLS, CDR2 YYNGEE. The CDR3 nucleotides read TGTGCCAGCAGCGTAGGGCGGCGTAACTACAATGAGCAGTTCTTC. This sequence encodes CASSVGRRNYNEQFF.

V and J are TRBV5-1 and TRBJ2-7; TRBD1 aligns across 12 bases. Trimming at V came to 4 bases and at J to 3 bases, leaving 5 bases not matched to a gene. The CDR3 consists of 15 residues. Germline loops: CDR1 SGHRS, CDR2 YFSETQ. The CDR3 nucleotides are TGCGCCAGCAGCCCGGGGACAGGGGGCAGCTACGAGCAGTACTTC. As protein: CASSPGTGGSYEQYF.

CDR3 nucleotides: TGCGCCAGCAGCGTGACCGGGGCTAGCTGGGAGACCCAGTACTTC. As protein: CASSVTGASWETQYF. The chain couples TRBV5-1 to TRBJ2-5; D tentatively reads TRBD1 or TRBD2 (5 bases each). The V and J ends lost 4 bases and 5 bases respectively, with 18 bases between them. The CDR3 totals 15 residues. Germline V gene sequence: CDR1 SGHRS, CDR2 YFSETQ.

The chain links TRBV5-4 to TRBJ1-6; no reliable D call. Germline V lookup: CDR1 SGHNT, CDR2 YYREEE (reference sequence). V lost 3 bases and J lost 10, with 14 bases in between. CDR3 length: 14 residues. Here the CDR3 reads CASSSPGRASPLHF. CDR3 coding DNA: TGTGCCAGCAGCTCCCCCGGGAGGGCATCACCCCTCCACTTT.

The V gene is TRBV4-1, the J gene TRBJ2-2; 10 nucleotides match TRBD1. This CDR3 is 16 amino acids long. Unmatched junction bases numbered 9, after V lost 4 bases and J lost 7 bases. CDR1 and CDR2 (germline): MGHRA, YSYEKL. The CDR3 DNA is TGCGCCAGCAGCCTTCGGGGGACAGGGGTTCACGGGGAGCTGTTTTTT. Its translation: CASSLRGTGVHGELFF.

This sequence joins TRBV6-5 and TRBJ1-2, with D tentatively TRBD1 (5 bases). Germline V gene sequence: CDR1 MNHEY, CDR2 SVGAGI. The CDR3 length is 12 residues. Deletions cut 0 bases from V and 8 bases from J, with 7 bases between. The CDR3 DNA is TGTGCCAGCAGTTACTCCCAGGGCGGCTACACCTTC. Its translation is CASSYSQGGYTF.

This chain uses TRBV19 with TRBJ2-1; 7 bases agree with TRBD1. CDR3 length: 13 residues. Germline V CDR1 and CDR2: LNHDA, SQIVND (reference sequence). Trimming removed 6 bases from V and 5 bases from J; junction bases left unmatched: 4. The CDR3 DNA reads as TGTGCCAGTAGCGATACAGGGGACAATGAGCAGTTCTTC. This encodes CASSDTGDNEQFF. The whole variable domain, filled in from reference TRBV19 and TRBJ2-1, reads DGGITQSPKYLFRKEGQNVTLSCEQNLNHDAMYWYRQDPGQGLRLIYYSQIVNDFQKGDIAEGYSVSREKKESFPLTVTSAQKNPTAFYLCASSDTGDNEQFFGPGTRLTVL.

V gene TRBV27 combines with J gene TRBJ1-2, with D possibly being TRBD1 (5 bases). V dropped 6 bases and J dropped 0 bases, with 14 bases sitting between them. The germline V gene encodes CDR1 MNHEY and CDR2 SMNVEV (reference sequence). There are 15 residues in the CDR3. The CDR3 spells CASRGPRQANYGYTF. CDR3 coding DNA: TGTGCCAGCAGGGGACCACGCCAGGCTAACTATGGCTACACCTTC.

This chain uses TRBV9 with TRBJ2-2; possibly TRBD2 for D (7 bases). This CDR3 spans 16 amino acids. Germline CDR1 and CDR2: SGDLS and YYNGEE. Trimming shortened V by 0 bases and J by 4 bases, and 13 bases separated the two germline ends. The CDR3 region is CASSVEGGGPTGELFF. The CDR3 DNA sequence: TGTGCCAGCAGCGTAGAGGGCGGGGGCCCCACCGGGGAGCTGTTTTTT.

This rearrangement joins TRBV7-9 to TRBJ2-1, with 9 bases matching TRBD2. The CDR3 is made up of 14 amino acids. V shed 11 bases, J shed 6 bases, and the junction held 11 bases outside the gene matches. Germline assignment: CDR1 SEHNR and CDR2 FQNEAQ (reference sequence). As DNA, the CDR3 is TGTGCCCCAGGGGCGGGGGGGCCATCCAATGAGCAGTTCTTC. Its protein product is CAPGAGGPSNEQFF.

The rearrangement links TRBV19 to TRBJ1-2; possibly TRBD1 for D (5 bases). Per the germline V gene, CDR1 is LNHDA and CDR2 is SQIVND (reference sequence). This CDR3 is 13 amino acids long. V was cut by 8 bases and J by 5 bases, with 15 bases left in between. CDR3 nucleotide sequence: TGTGCCAGTGGGACGGGAGAAGGATATGGCTACACCTTC. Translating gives CASGTGEGYGYTF.